The subject of this entry is one T cell receptor (beta chain). This sample includes further DNA sequences coding for the same CDR3. This CDR3 is built from 11 residues. V lost 2 bases, J lost 3 bases, and 4 bases lay in between. In germline, CDR1 is SQVTM, CDR2 ANQGSEA. This entry is derived from a study of blood T cell repertoires in COVID-19. At the level of the study: From the United States, Italy and Spain came samples of acute and convalescent COVID-19.

Authors' data handling: Nucleated cell number was recorded as an estimate derived from reference gene primer amplification. Generated by immunoSEQ multiplex PCR, the TCRdb table keeps only in-frame clones and is missing some. From that table come the V and J calls and clone size; the DNA was used to work out D and trimming. The table has about 240,000 clones, approximately 86% seen once. Source material: PBMCs or T cells enriched from blood (not recorded which). V is TRBV29-1 and J is TRBJ1-2, with D unresolved. The origin of this receptor is a middle-aged woman with acute COVID-19. The CDR3 reads CSVETDYGYTF. The CDR3, as DNA: TGCAGCGTTGAAACGGACTATGGCTACACCTTC.